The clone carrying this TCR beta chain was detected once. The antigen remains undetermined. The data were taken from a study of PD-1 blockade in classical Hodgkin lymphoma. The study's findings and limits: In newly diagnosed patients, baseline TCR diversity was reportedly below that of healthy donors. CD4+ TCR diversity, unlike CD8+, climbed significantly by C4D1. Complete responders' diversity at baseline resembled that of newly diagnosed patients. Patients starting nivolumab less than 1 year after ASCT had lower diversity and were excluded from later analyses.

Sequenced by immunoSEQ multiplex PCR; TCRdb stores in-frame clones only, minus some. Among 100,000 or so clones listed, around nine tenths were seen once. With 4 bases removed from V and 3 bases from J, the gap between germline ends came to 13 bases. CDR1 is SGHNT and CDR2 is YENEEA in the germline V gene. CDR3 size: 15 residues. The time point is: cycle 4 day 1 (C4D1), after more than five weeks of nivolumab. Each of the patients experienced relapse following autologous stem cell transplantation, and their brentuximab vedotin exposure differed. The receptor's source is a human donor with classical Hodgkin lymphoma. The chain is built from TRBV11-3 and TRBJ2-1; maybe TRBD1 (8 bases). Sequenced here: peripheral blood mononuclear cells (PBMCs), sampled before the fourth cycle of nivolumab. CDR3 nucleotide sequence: TGTGCCAGCAGCTCGGACAGGGAGGGCTACAATGAGCAGTTCTTC. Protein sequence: CASSSDREGYNEQFF. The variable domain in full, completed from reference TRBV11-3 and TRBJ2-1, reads EAGVVQSPRYKIIEKKQPVAFWCNPISGHNTLYWYLQNLGQGPELLIRYENEEAVDDSQLPKDRFSAERLKGVDSTLKIQPAELGDSAVYLCASSSDREGYNEQFFGPGTRLTVL.